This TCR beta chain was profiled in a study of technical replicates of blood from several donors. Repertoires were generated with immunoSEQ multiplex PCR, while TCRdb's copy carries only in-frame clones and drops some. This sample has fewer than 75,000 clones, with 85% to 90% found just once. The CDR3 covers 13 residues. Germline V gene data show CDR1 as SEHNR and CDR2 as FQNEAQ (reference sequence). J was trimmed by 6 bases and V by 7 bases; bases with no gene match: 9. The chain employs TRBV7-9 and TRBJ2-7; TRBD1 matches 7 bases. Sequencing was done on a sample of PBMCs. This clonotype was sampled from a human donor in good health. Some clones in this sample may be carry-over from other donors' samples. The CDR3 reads CASTQTGRLEQYF. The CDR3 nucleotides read TGTGCCAGCACCCAGACAGGGCGTCTCGAGCAGTACTTC.